The rows below give T cell receptor beta chains drawn from one sample of a study of T cells in narcolepsy. Here immunoSEQ multiplex PCR was the method, and the copy in TCRdb shows in-frame clones only, minus some. The data hold about 15,000 clones, with roughly 87% observed a single time. The sequenced sample consisted of memory (CD45RA-) CD4+ T cells from blood. These receptors were taken from a human donor in good health. Both conserved end residues are part of each CDR3. The order of the fields is D gene, CDR3 length, V gene, clone size, J gene, CDR3 protein, CDR3 DNA. A D gene is named only where the DNA matches it firmly. Size tells how often a clone was seen (once, few, many) or the class of an expanded clone, and some rows leave it out.

-,14,TRBV9,-,TRBJ2-2,CASTRTANTGELFF,TGTGCCAGCACCAGGACAGCGAACACCGGGGAGCTGTTTTTT
TRBD1,12,TRBV29-1,few,TRBJ2-7,CSAGQGAAEQYF,TGCAGCGCTGGACAGGGCGCTGCCGAGCAGTACTTC
-,13,TRBV2,-,TRBJ1-5,CASRGARTQPQHF,TGTGCCAGCCGGGGGGCCCGAACTCAGCCCCAGCATTTT
-,14,TRBV27,-,TRBJ1-5,CASSTGTGNQPQHF,TGTGCCAGCAGCACCGGGACGGGTAATCAGCCCCAGCATTTT
-,15,TRBV21-1,-,TRBJ1-6,CASSRQGRDLSPLHF,TGTGCCAGCAGCAGGCAGGGCCGGGACCTTTCACCCCTCCACTTT
-,13,TRBV7-2,few,TRBJ2-1,CASSSTGGNEQFF,TGTGCCAGCAGCAGCACAGGCGGAAATGAGCAGTTCTTC
TRBD1,16,TRBV19,-,TRBJ2-2,CASSKRQGTNTGELFF,TGTGCCAGTAGTAAGAGACAGGGGACGAACACCGGGGAGCTGTTTTTT
-,12,TRBV11-2,-,TRBJ1-5,CASSAPGQPQHF,TGTGCCAGCAGCGCCCCAGGGCAGCCCCAGCATTTT
-,15,TRBV5-8,once,TRBJ1-2,CASSWARGTNYGYTF,TGTGCCAGCAGCTGGGCGCGGGGTACTAACTATGGCTACACCTTC
-,13,TRBV5-4,-,TRBJ1-1,CASSLEGVAEAFF,TGTGCCAGCAGCTTGGAGGGGGTAGCTGAAGCTTTCTTT
TRBD1,14,TRBV6-5,-,TRBJ2-1,CASAGQGTTNEQFF,TGTGCCAGCGCGGGACAGGGAACAACCAATGAGCAGTTCTTC
-,13,TRBV2,-,TRBJ1-1,CASEAGVLSEAFF,TGTGCCAGCGAGGCAGGGGTTCTTTCTGAAGCTTTCTTT
-,15,TRBV19,-,TRBJ2-4,CASSLLTGAKNIQYF,TGTGCCAGTAGCCTCCTTACAGGGGCCAAAAACATTCAGTACTTC
-,16,TRBV6-6,-,TRBJ2-1,CASGAPSFQEDNEQFF,TGTGCCAGCGGGGCGCCCAGCTTCCAGGAGGACAATGAGCAGTTCTTC
TRBD2,16,TRBV7-8,-,TRBJ2-3,CASSRRTSGGLDTQYF,TGTGCCAGCAGCCGTAGGACTAGCGGGGGGTTAGATACGCAGTATTTT
-,15,TRBV4-2,-,TRBJ1-2,CASSADGRHNYGYTF,TGTGCCAGCAGCGCGGACGGGAGGCACAACTATGGCTACACCTTC
-,15,TRBV11-1,-,TRBJ2-1,CASSLEAGSHNEQFF,TGTGCCAGCAGCTTAGAGGCAGGGTCGCACAATGAGCAGTTCTTC
TRBD1,17,TRBV5-1,-,TRBJ1-2,CASSLDLSGTGAYGYTF,TGCGCCAGCAGCTTGGACCTTTCCGGGACAGGGGCGTATGGCTACACCTTC
-,17,TRBV10-3,-,TRBJ2-5,CAISDSSGDLSRLGQYF,TGTGCCATCAGTGATTCTTCAGGGGACCTATCCAGACTCGGGCAGTACTTC
TRBD2,16,TRBV4-3,-,TRBJ2-1,CASSQDPRGVSNEQFF,TGCGCCAGCAGCCAAGATCCGCGGGGGGTCTCTAATGAGCAGTTCTTC
-,13,TRBV6-4,-,TRBJ2-1,CASSDSELNEQFF,TGTGCCAGCAGTGACTCGGAGCTAAATGAGCAGTTCTTC
TRBD2,16,TRBV6-4,-,TRBJ2-1,CASSSGTSGVYNEQFF,TGTGCCAGCAGTTCCGGGACTAGCGGGGTCTACAATGAGCAGTTCTTC
-,16,TRBV6-6,-,TRBJ1-2,CASSYSRGGGGYGYTF,TGTGCCAGCAGTTACTCCCGGGGAGGGGGAGGGTATGGCTACACCTTC
-,14,TRBV7-2,-,TRBJ2-3,CASSLMGSTDTQYF,TGTGCCAGCAGCCTTATGGGAAGCACAGATACGCAGTATTTT
-,15,TRBV29-1,-,TRBJ2-1,CSVSNDGIYTNEQFF,TGCAGCGTTTCGAACGATGGAATCTATACGAATGAGCAGTTCTTC
TRBD2,16,TRBV7-9,-,TRBJ2-1,CASSPTGGGAENEQFF,TGTGCCAGCAGCCCAACGGGCGGGGGGGCCGAGAATGAGCAGTTCTTC
TRBD2,16,TRBV10-3,-,TRBJ2-5,CAISKRLAGSGETQYF,TGTGCCATCAGCAAAAGACTAGCTGGATCCGGGGAGACCCAGTACTTC
-,14,TRBV19,-,TRBJ1-5,CASFGRSGNQPQHF,TGTGCCAGTTTTGGACGGAGCGGTAATCAGCCCCAGCATTTT
-,13,TRBV15,-,TRBJ2-7,CATSRTLAYEQYF,TGTGCCACCTCCCGGACCTTGGCCTACGAGCAGTACTTC
TRBD2,16,TRBV7-2,-,TRBJ2-7,CASSPLGGGFSYEQYF,TGTGCCAGCAGCCCTCTTGGGGGAGGGTTCTCCTACGAGCAGTACTTC
-,14,TRBV15,-,TRBJ1-5,CATSGGNRKQPQHF,TGTGCCACCAGCGGGGGAAATCGAAAACAGCCCCAGCATTTT
-,12,TRBV7-2,-,TRBJ1-1,CASSLDRGEAFF,TGTGCCAGCAGCTTAGACCGTGGTGAAGCTTTCTTT
-,12,TRBV6-1,-,TRBJ2-7,CASSQQGYEQYF,TGTGCCAGCAGTCAACAGGGCTACGAGCAGTACTTC
TRBD2,19,TRBV4-1,once,TRBJ2-1,CASSQKSSTLAGVYNEQFF,TGCGCCAGCAGCCAAAAATCCTCTACCCTAGCGGGAGTTTACAATGAGCAGTTCTTC
-,16,TRBV27,-,TRBJ1-5,CASRDTGPQPNQPQHF,TGTGCCAGCAGAGATACTGGGCCGCAGCCCAATCAGCCCCAGCATTTT
TRBD2,11,TRBV2,-,TRBJ2-1,CARTSGGEQFF,TGTGCCAGGACTAGCGGGGGGGAGCAGTTCTTC
TRBD1,15,TRBV5-1,-,TRBJ2-1,CASSSGTGPYNEQFF,TGCGCCAGCAGCTCCGGGACAGGGCCTTACAATGAGCAGTTCTTC
-,13,TRBV5-1,-,TRBJ1-2,CASSFAPLGGYTF,TGCGCCAGCAGCTTCGCTCCTCTGGGTGGCTACACCTTC
-,16,TRBV30,-,TRBJ1-2,CASHPGGGLMWDGYTF,TGTGCCTCCCACCCTGGGGGGGGTCTTATGTGGGATGGCTACACCTTC
TRBD2,16,TRBV7-2,-,TRBJ2-1,CASSSLSGRVRSEQFF,TGTGCCAGCAGCTCCCTTAGCGGGAGGGTTAGGAGTGAGCAGTTCTTC
-,11,TRBV20-1,-,TRBJ1-1,CSARKGGEAFF,TGCAGTGCTCGCAAGGGGGGGGAAGCTTTCTTT
TRBD2,16,TRBV5-4,-,TRBJ2-1,CASSPTGTRRYNEQFF,TGTGCCAGCAGCCCCACCGGGACTAGACGATACAATGAGCAGTTCTTC
-,15,TRBV5-1,-,TRBJ1-4,CASSPSGFANEKLFF,TGCGCCAGCAGCCCGTCAGGGTTTGCTAATGAAAAACTGTTTTTT
TRBD1,16,TRBV19,-,TRBJ1-5,CASSTLGQGGNQPQHF,TGTGCCAGTAGTACTCTTGGACAGGGGGGCAATCAGCCCCAGCATTTT
-,13,TRBV2,-,TRBJ1-1,CASSGQINTEAFF,TGTGCCAGCAGCGGACAGATAAACACTGAAGCTTTCTTT
-,12,TRBV29-1,-,TRBJ1-2,CSVIVTDYGYTF,TGCAGCGTTATTGTAACCGACTATGGCTACACCTTC
-,17,TRBV5-1,-,TRBJ2-3,CASSLTNMVEGTDTQYF,TGCGCCAGCAGCTTAACCAATATGGTAGAAGGGACAGATACGCAGTATTTT
-,12,TRBV14,once,TRBJ2-5,CASSHYGVEQYF,TGTGCCAGCAGCCACTACGGGGTTGAGCAGTACTTC